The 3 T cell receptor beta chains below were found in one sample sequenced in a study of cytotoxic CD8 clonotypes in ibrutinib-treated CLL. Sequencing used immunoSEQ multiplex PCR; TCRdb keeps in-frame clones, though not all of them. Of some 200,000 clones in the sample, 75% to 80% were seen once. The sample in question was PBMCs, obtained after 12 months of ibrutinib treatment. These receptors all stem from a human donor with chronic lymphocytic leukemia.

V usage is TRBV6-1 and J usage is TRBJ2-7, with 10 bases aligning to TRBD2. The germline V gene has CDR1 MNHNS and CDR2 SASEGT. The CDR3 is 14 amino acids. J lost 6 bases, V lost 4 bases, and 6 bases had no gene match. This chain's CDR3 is CASSVQREGSEQYF. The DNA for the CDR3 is TGTGCCAGCAGTGTGCAGCGGGAGGGCTCCGAGCAGTACTTC.

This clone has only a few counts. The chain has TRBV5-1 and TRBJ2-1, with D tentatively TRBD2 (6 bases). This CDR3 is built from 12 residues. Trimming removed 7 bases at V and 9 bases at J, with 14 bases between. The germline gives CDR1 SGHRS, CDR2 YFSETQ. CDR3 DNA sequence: TGCGCCAGCTATCTGAAGGAGGGTGAGCAGTTCTTC. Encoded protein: CASYLKEGEQFF.

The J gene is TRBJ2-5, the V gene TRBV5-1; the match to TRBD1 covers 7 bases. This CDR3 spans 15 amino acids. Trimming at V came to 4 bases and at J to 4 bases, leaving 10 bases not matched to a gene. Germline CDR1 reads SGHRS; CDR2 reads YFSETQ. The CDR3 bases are TGCGCCAGCAGCGTTTCGACAGGGCGAGGAGAGACCCAGTACTTC. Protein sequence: CASSVSTGRGETQYF.